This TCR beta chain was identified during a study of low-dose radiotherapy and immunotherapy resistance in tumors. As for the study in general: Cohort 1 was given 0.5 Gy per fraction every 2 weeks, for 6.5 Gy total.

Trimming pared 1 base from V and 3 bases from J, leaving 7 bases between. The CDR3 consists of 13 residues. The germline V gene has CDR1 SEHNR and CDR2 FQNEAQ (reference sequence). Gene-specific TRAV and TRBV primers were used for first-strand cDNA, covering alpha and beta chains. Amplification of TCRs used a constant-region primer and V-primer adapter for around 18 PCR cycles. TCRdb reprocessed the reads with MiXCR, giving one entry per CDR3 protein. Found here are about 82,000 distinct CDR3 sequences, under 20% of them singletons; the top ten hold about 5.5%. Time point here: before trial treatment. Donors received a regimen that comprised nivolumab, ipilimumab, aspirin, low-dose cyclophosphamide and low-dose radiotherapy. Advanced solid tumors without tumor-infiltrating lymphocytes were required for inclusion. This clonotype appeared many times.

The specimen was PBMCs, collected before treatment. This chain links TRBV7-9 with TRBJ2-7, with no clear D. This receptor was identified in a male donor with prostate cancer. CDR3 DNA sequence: TGTGCCAGCAGCTTAGACTTGGACTACGAGCAGTACTTC. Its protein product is CASSLDLDYEQYF.